The next 10 T cell receptor beta chains were all read from a single sample in a study of response to subunit inactivated influenza vaccine. Each CDR3 protein gets one entry after TCRdb re-called the RT-PCR reads with MiXCR. This sample carries around 750,000 distinct CDR3 sequences, 21% of them seen once, and the ten largest clones take approximately 10%. Here the sequenced sample was PBMCs from blood, taken around 5 days after vaccination. These receptor sequences come from a man aged 50-60 years who received an inactivated influenza vaccine.

The rearrangement links TRBV7-8 to TRBJ1-5; D is unclear. Germline CDR1 is SGHVS and CDR2 is FQNEAQ. The CDR3 runs to 14 residues. V gave up 5 bases and J gave up 3 bases, with 11 bases separating them. CDR3 in amino acids: CASSPYSNNQPQHF. The DNA for the CDR3 is TGTGCCAGCAGCCCTTACAGCAACAATCAGCCCCAGCATTTT. The whole variable domain, filled in from reference TRBV7-8 and TRBJ1-5, reads GAGVSQSPRYKVAKRGQDVALRCDPISGHVSLFWYQQALGQGPEFLTYFQNEAQLDKSGLPSDRFFAERPEGSVSTLKIQRTQQEDSAVYLCASSPYSNNQPQHFGDGTRLSIL.

This clonotype was detected only a few times. The rearrangement links TRBV12-3 or TRBV12-4 to TRBJ1-2; D is uncertain. V lost 1 base to trimming and J lost 4 bases, with 7 bases between them. The CDR3 is 13 residues long. Here the CDR3 DNA reads TGTGCCAGCAGTTTAGGGCCGATCTATGGCTACACCTTC. Translating it yields CASSLGPIYGYTF.

The J gene is TRBJ2-5, the V gene TRBV9; 13 bases map to TRBD2. CDR3 size: 20 residues. Germline CDR1 SGDLS, CDR2 YYNGEE. The V gene end was trimmed by 4 bases and the J gene end by 5 bases; junction bases not matched to a gene: 20. The CDR3 bases are TGTGCCAGCAGCACAGGGAGGGTAGGGGGACTAGCGGGATCGATGGAGACCCAGTACTTC. Protein: CASSTGRVGGLAGSMETQYF.

The chain links TRBV6-2 or TRBV6-3 to TRBJ2-7; 8 nucleotides match TRBD1. Germline CDR1 is MNHEY and CDR2 is SVGEGT. The CDR3 extends over 14 amino acids. J gave up 3 bases and V 6 bases, and 7 bases lay outside the gene matches. CDR3 region: CASRKQDRDYEQYF. In DNA, the CDR3 is TGTGCCAGCAGAAAACAGGACAGGGACTACGAGCAGTACTTC.

This clonotype was recorded at least ten times. The CDR3 reads CASSDGTTYEQYF. The CDR3, as DNA: TGTGCCAGCAGTGACGGGACGACCTACGAGCAGTACTTC. The rearrangement uses TRBV25-1 and TRBJ2-7; the D gene could be TRBD1 or TRBD2 (5 bases each). The V and J ends lost 3 bases and 2 bases respectively, with 8 bases between them. The CDR3 has 13 amino acids. In germline, CDR1 is MGHDK, CDR2 SYGVNS.

The chain joins TRBV7-2 to TRBJ2-1, with D perhaps TRBD1 (6 bases). There are 15 residues in the CDR3. V was pared by 2 bases and J by 5 bases, with 13 bases between. Germline values: CDR1 SGHTA, CDR2 FQGNSA. The CDR3 reads CASSLSTGSNNEQFF. The CDR3 DNA reads as TGTGCCAGCAGCTTAAGTACAGGGTCGAACAATGAGCAGTTCTTC.

The chain recombines TRBV29-1 with TRBJ2-7; D call uncertain. V gave up 4 bases and J gave up 2 bases, with 6 bases separating them. This CDR3 has 11 residues. Germline loops: CDR1 SQVTM, CDR2 ANQGSEA. CDR3 nucleotides: TGCAGCGTTGTACAGACCTACGAGCAGTACTTC. Protein product: CSVVQTYEQYF.

As for this clonotype: One end of the junction does not line up with germline, which may come from a read error. The chain employs TRBV5-1 and TRBJ2-7; possible D gene TRBD2, 6 bases. Germline lookup yields CDR1 SGHRS and CDR2 YFSETQ. The CDR3 consists of 14 residues. CDR3 residues: CASSFPGRSYEHYF. The CDR3, as DNA: TGCGCCAGCAGCTTTCCCGGGAGAAGCTACGAGCACTACTTC.

This clonotype was picked up many times. V usage is TRBV5-1 and J usage is TRBJ2-3; a weak D match, TRBD2 (6 bases). The CDR3 loop spans 14 amino acids. Trimming shortened V by 1 base and J by 5 bases, and 11 bases separated the two germline ends. Germline V gives CDR1 SGHRS, CDR2 YFSETQ. CDR3 sequence: CASSLSGVVDTQYF. The CDR3 DNA follows: TGCGCCAGCAGCTTGTCGGGGGTTGTAGATACGCAGTATTTT.

The V gene is TRBV4-1, the J gene TRBJ1-1, with D possibly matching TRBD1 (5 bases). Germline-derived CDR1 and CDR2 are MGHRA and YSYEKL. Between the trimmed V and J ends, which lost 0 bases and 2 bases, there was a span of 10 bases. The CDR3 has 15 amino acids. CDR3 coding DNA: TGCGCCAGCAGCCAAGATGCAGGGATTAACACTGAAGCTTTCTTT. Residues: CASSQDAGINTEAFF.